This T cell receptor (beta chain) was recovered during a study of cytomegalovirus exposure and HLA in healthy donors. Overall study results and limits: The study recorded 150 to 200 TCR beta chains that were cytomegalovirus-associated. High specificity and sensitivity for cytomegalovirus status were reported for the classifier.

Primers included in the PCR were 60 Vbeta and 13 Jbeta primers. Method: immunoSEQ multiplex PCR; TCRdb's copy keeps in-frame clones and lacks some. The top ten clones hold under 7.5% of a sample with approximately 120,000 clones, around 85% of them seen once. Of note for this clone: As yet, its antigen is unknown.

Germline V gene sequence: CDR1 LNHDA, CDR2 SQIVND (reference sequence). Trimming removed 7 bases from V and 4 bases from J; junction bases left unmatched: 10. The CDR3 extends over 14 amino acids. The sequence was collected from a woman aged 30 to 39 in good health and CMV-seropositive. The chain combines TRBV19 with TRBJ2-7; 7 bases align to TRBD1. Input material: PBMCs. Here the CDR3 DNA reads TGTGCCAGTAATGAACAGGGGTTCGGGTACGAGCAGTACTTC. Amino acid sequence: CASNEQGFGYEQYF.